A selection of T cell receptor beta chains follows, all from one sample in a study of blood T cell repertoires in COVID-19. Assay used: immunoSEQ multiplex PCR; TCRdb lists only in-frame clones, some missing. The sample carries 150,000 or so clones, under 90% recorded once. The sample was PBMCs or T cells enriched from blood (not recorded which). The receptors stem from a woman in her sixties who had recovered from COVID-19. The CDR3 runs from the conserved cysteine through the conserved F or W. The D gene is left open where the match is weak. Size tells how often a clone was seen (once, few, many) or the class of an expanded clone, and some rows leave it out.

v_call: TRBV21-1
d_call: -
j_call: TRBJ2-1
clone_size: -
cdr3_nt: TGTGCCAGCACCAACAGGACTAGCGGGGGGGCCCCCTACAATGAGCAGTTCTTC
cdr3_aa: CASTNRTSGGAPYNEQFF

v_call: TRBV18
d_call: TRBD1
j_call: TRBJ2-7
clone_size: -
cdr3_nt: TGTGCCAGCTCACCCCCGACAGGGGGTTCCTACGAGCAGTACTTC
cdr3_aa: CASSPPTGGSYEQYF

v_call: TRBV11-2
d_call: -
j_call: TRBJ2-1
clone_size: -
cdr3_nt: TGTGCCAGCAGCTTCGCGGGGGCGAATGAGCAGTTCTTC
cdr3_aa: CASSFAGANEQFF

v_call: TRBV9
d_call: -
j_call: TRBJ1-2
clone_size: -
cdr3_nt: TGTGCCAGCAGCGTAAAGGACACGACCTATGGCTACACCTTC
cdr3_aa: CASSVKDTTYGYTF

v_call: TRBV3-1/TRBV3-2
d_call: -
j_call: TRBJ2-5
clone_size: -
cdr3_nt: TGTGCCAGAACGCCTGGTACTCCCCCCCAAGAGACCCAGTACTTC
cdr3_aa: CARTPGTPPQETQYF

v_call: TRBV18
d_call: TRBD2
j_call: TRBJ2-7
clone_size: -
cdr3_nt: TGTGCCAGCTCACCCGGGACTAGCGGGGGGTCCTACGAGCAGTACTTC
cdr3_aa: CASSPGTSGGSYEQYF

v_call: TRBV7-9
d_call: TRBD1
j_call: TRBJ1-5
clone_size: -
cdr3_nt: TGTGCCAGCAGCAAGACCCAACAGGGGGCAGGTCAGCCCCAGCATTTT
cdr3_aa: CASSKTQQGAGQPQHF

v_call: TRBV27
d_call: TRBD1
j_call: TRBJ2-5
clone_size: -
cdr3_nt: TGTGCCAGCAGATGGACAGGACAAGAGACCCAGTACTTC
cdr3_aa: CASRWTGQETQYF

v_call: TRBV4-2
d_call: -
j_call: TRBJ2-1
clone_size: -
cdr3_nt: TGTGCCAGCACCCTCGGGGATGAGCAGTTCTTC
cdr3_aa: CASTLGDEQFF

v_call: TRBV6-1
d_call: TRBD1
j_call: TRBJ1-6
clone_size: -
cdr3_nt: TGTGCCAGCAGTGCTTCAGGGGGGATGTATAATTCACCCCTCCACTTT
cdr3_aa: CASSASGGMYNSPLHF

v_call: TRBV10-3
d_call: -
j_call: TRBJ1-1
clone_size: -
cdr3_nt: TGTGCCATCAGCGACAAAGAGAACACTGAAGCTTTCTTT
cdr3_aa: CAISDKENTEAFF

v_call: TRBV30
d_call: -
j_call: TRBJ1-1
clone_size: -
cdr3_nt: TGTGCCTGGAGTGCTCTGAACACTGAAGCTTTCTTT
cdr3_aa: CAWSALNTEAFF

v_call: TRBV2
d_call: -
j_call: TRBJ2-1
clone_size: -
cdr3_nt: TGTGCCATCGTCTCGGGGGAGAGCTCCTACAATGAGCAGTTCTTC
cdr3_aa: CAIVSGESSYNEQFF

v_call: TRBV27
d_call: TRBD2
j_call: TRBJ2-5
clone_size: few
cdr3_nt: TGTGCCAGCAGTTTATCGGGGGGGAACTTGGAGACCCAGTACTTC
cdr3_aa: CASSLSGGNLETQYF

v_call: TRBV5-4
d_call: TRBD1
j_call: TRBJ2-5
clone_size: -
cdr3_nt: TGTGCCAGCAGCTTGACCGGACAGGGGGTAGAGACCCAGTACTTC
cdr3_aa: CASSLTGQGVETQYF

v_call: TRBV10-3
d_call: -
j_call: TRBJ1-5
clone_size: -
cdr3_nt: TGTGCCATCAGTGATAGAGGGCAGCCCCAGCATTTT
cdr3_aa: CAISDRGQPQHF

v_call: TRBV6-5
d_call: -
j_call: TRBJ1-1
clone_size: -
cdr3_nt: TGTGCCAGCAGCAGAACTGGGGGGACTGAAGCTTTCTTT
cdr3_aa: CASSRTGGTEAFF

v_call: TRBV24-1
d_call: -
j_call: TRBJ1-2
clone_size: once
cdr3_nt: TGTGCCACCAGTGACGCTGATAGCTATGGCTACACCTTC
cdr3_aa: CATSDADSYGYTF

v_call: TRBV5-6
d_call: -
j_call: TRBJ2-7
clone_size: -
cdr3_nt: TGTGCCAGCAGCTTTGGGGCAGGGGTTGGGCAGTACTTC
cdr3_aa: CASSFGAGVGQYF

v_call: TRBV30
d_call: -
j_call: TRBJ1-4
clone_size: -
cdr3_nt: TGTGCCTGGAGTAGTGGGGCTGGAAAACTGTTTTTT
cdr3_aa: CAWSSGAGKLFF

v_call: TRBV18
d_call: -
j_call: TRBJ1-5
clone_size: many
cdr3_nt: TGTGCCAGCTCACCACGGGCGGGTGTTAGGATTCAGCCCCAGCATTTT
cdr3_aa: CASSPRAGVRIQPQHF

v_call: TRBV5-1
d_call: -
j_call: TRBJ1-2
clone_size: few
cdr3_nt: TGCGCCAGCAGCTTGGACACAAACTATGGCTACACCTTC
cdr3_aa: CASSLDTNYGYTF

v_call: TRBV2
d_call: TRBD1
j_call: TRBJ2-2
clone_size: -
cdr3_nt: TGTGCCAGCAGAACAGGGGGCGCGGACACCGGGGAGCTGTTTTTT
cdr3_aa: CASRTGGADTGELFF

v_call: TRBV6-1
d_call: -
j_call: TRBJ1-1
clone_size: -
cdr3_nt: TGTGCCAGCAGTGAAGGGGCATACGGTGAAGCTTTCTTT
cdr3_aa: CASSEGAYGEAFF

v_call: TRBV6-5
d_call: -
j_call: TRBJ1-2
clone_size: -
cdr3_nt: TGTGCCAGCAGTTACGGGGGGGGCAACTATGGCTACACCTTC
cdr3_aa: CASSYGGGNYGYTF

v_call: TRBV18
d_call: -
j_call: TRBJ1-6
clone_size: -
cdr3_nt: TGTGCCAGCTCACCAGGGTCGGGTTCACCCCTCCACTTT
cdr3_aa: CASSPGSGSPLHF

v_call: TRBV5-4
d_call: TRBD1
j_call: TRBJ1-2
clone_size: -
cdr3_nt: TGTGCCAGCAGCTTTTCAGGGGGCCATGGCTACACCTTC
cdr3_aa: CASSFSGGHGYTF

v_call: TRBV5-6
d_call: TRBD2
j_call: TRBJ2-5
clone_size: -
cdr3_nt: TGTGCCAGCAGCTTGGAGGCTAGCGGGGGCGGGAGAGAGACCCAGTACTTC
cdr3_aa: CASSLEASGGGRETQYF